This paragraph reports one T cell receptor beta chain. Its antigen is not identified. Germline lookup yields CDR1 SGHTA and CDR2 FQGNSA. The CDR3 is made up of 13 amino acids. Trimming removed 5 bases from V and 11 bases from J, with 18 bases in between. From the RT-PCR reads, TCRdb called clonotypes with MiXCR, one entry per CDR3 protein. The sample has 540,000 or so distinct CDR3 sequences; approximately 13% are singletons. The sample originates from a study of response to subunit inactivated influenza vaccine. Points from the study as a whole: Only a handful of new T cells, the authors suggested, are recruited with each seasonal influenza vaccination.

V and J are TRBV7-2 and TRBJ1-1; tentative D call: TRBD1 (5 bases). The source of this sequence is a man aged 45-60 years who received an inactivated influenza vaccine. Sequenced material: PBMCs from blood, taken roughly 48 days after vaccination. CDR3 loop: CASSVHPGLDAFF. The CDR3 DNA reads as TGTGCCAGCAGCGTTCATCCGGGACTTGACGCTTTCTTT.